These 19 T cell receptor beta chains were all obtained from the same sample, sequenced in a study of blood T cell repertoires in COVID-19. Sequencing used immunoSEQ multiplex PCR; TCRdb keeps in-frame clones, though not all of them. The data hold about 230,000 clones, with less than 90% observed a single time. Sequenced sample: peripheral blood. All receptors derive from a woman between 65 and 79 years old with active or convalescent COVID-19.

The chain uses TRBV2 and TRBJ2-1; 7 bases align to TRBD1. Germline loops: CDR1 SNHLY, CDR2 FYNNEI. The V segment lost 7 bases and the J segment 8 bases; nucleotides outside the gene matches: 5. This CDR3 is built from 12 residues. This CDR3 is CASNRGSHEQFF. Here the CDR3 DNA reads TGTGCCAGCAACAGGGGTAGCCATGAGCAGTTCTTC.

The chain carries TRBV10-3 and TRBJ2-3; TRBD2 matches at 16 bases. Germline CDR1 is ENHRY and CDR2 is SYGVKD. Trimming cost V 5 bases and J 4 bases; bases outside gene matches: 3. The CDR3 runs to 16 residues. CDR3 residues: CAISSGTSGGADTQYF. CDR3 nucleotide sequence: TGTGCCATCAGTTCCGGGACTAGCGGGGGGGCAGATACGCAGTATTTT.

V gene TRBV5-4 combines with J gene TRBJ1-2; no firm D call. This CDR3 comprises 13 residues. Trimming removed 0 bases at V and 6 bases at J, with 9 bases between. Germline CDR1 reads SGHNT; CDR2 reads YYREEE (reference sequence). CDR3 coding DNA: TGTGCCAGCAGCTTGGAGTGGCAAGATGGCTACACCTTC. This codes for CASSLEWQDGYTF.

The chain employs TRBV9 and TRBJ2-1, with TRBD2 as a possible D gene (5 bases). Trimming pared 2 bases from V and 9 bases from J, leaving 18 bases between. The germline gives CDR1 SGDLS, CDR2 YYNGEE. This CDR3 has 15 amino acids. The CDR3 spells CASSVRSRGPSEQFF. The DNA for the CDR3 is TGTGCCAGCAGCGTCCGCTCCCGGGGTCCCAGTGAGCAGTTCTTC.

This rearrangement joins TRBV28 to TRBJ1-3; TRBD1 matches 8 bases. The CDR3 runs to 14 residues. V lost 6 bases and J lost 0; bases outside the gene matches: 1. The germline CDR1 and CDR2 sequences are MDHEN and SYDVKM. CDR3 nucleotide sequence: TGTGCCAGCAGGACAGGGGACTCTGGAAACACCATATATTTT. It specifies CASRTGDSGNTIYF.

This clone was seen only a few times. This rearrangement joins TRBV7-2 to TRBJ2-7; D possibly corresponds to TRBD2 (6 bases). The CDR3 is 16 amino acids. The germline V gene has CDR1 SGHTA and CDR2 FQGNSA. V was trimmed by 4 bases and J by 0 bases, leaving 16 bases between them. The CDR3 DNA sequence: TGTGCCAGCAGCTCCTCTAGCGACATAAGCTCCTACGAGCAGTACTTC. Amino acids: CASSSSSDISSYEQYF.

V and J are TRBV5-4 and TRBJ2-1; TRBD2 matches at 13 bases. CDR3 length: 13 amino acids. Germline CDR1 is SGHNT and CDR2 is YYREEE (reference sequence). V was pared by 8 bases and J by 10 bases, with 6 bases of the junction left unmatched. The CDR3 is CASRLAGGREQFF. The CDR3 nucleotides are TGTGCCAGTAGACTAGCGGGGGGCCGAGAGCAGTTCTTC.

For the CDR3, the DNA is TGTGCCAGCTCACCCCTCGCGGGACAGGGGGGTGAAAAACTGTTTTTT. It encodes CASSPLAGQGGEKLFF. The chain recombines TRBV18 with TRBJ1-4, with 11 bases matching TRBD1. CDR1 is KGHSH, CDR2 LQKENI, per germline. CDR3 length: 16 amino acids. Germline trimming cut 3 bases from V and 7 bases from J; bases unmatched to any gene: 7.

The sample holds a few counts of this clone. V usage is TRBV9 and J usage is TRBJ1-1; D possibly corresponds to TRBD1 (5 bases). Trimming cost V 4 bases and J 1 base, with 11 bases left between them. CDR1 and CDR2 from the germline V gene are SGDLS and YYNGEE. The CDR3 covers 14 residues. CDR3 sequence reads: CASSFTGQNTEAFF. CDR3 in DNA: TGTGCCAGCAGCTTTACCGGACAGAACACTGAAGCTTTCTTT.

The J gene is TRBJ2-7, the V gene TRBV7-8, with a possible D match to TRBD1 (5 bases). V lost 5 bases, J lost 3 bases, and 14 bases lay in between. The germline CDR1 and CDR2 sequences are SGHVS and FQNEAQ. The CDR3 spans 14 residues. The CDR3 reads CASSKGRAGYEQYF. CDR3 DNA sequence: TGTGCCAGCAGCAAAGGCAGGGCCGGCTACGAGCAGTACTTC. Supplemented by reference TRBV7-8 and TRBJ2-7, the full variable domain reads GAGVSQSPRYKVAKRGQDVALRCDPISGHVSLFWYQQALGQGPEFLTYFQNEAQLDKSGLPSDRFFAERPEGSVSTLKIQRTQQEDSAVYLCASSKGRAGYEQYFGPGTRLTVT.

Comment on this clone: At the DNA level, this CDR3 is encoded by other sequences in the same sample as well. The rearrangement links TRBV5-1 to TRBJ2-1; 9 bases match TRBD1. V trimming: 3 bases; J trimming: 7 bases; junction bases outside the gene matches: 5. From germline, CDR1 is SGHRS and CDR2 YFSETQ. The CDR3 contains 14 residues. CDR3 DNA sequence: TGCGCCAGCAGCTCCGGGACAGGGTATAATGAGCAGTTCTTC. This sequence encodes CASSSGTGYNEQFF.

The genes are TRBV28 and TRBJ2-7; 7 nucleotides match TRBD1. This CDR3 has 13 residues. The V gene's germline CDR1 is MDHEN and CDR2 SYDVKM. V was clipped by 7 bases and J by 4 bases; unmatched bases: 7. The CDR3 reads CASKTGQRYEQYF. The CDR3 DNA reads as TGTGCCAGCAAAACGGGACAGAGGTACGAGCAGTACTTC.

The chain recombines TRBV28 with TRBJ1-6; TRBD1 aligns across 9 bases. V was pared by 2 bases and J by 5 bases, with 4 bases of the junction left unmatched. Looked up from germline, CDR1 is MDHEN and CDR2 is SYDVKM. CDR3 length equals 16 residues. In DNA form, the CDR3 reads TGTGCCAGCAGTTTAATGGGACAGGGAAATAATTCACCCCTCCACTTT. This encodes CASSLMGQGNNSPLHF.

This chain uses TRBV9 with TRBJ2-7, with TRBD1 matching 12 bases. CDR1 is SGDLS, CDR2 YYNGEE, per germline. J was trimmed by 5 bases and V by 4 bases; bases with no gene match: 7. This CDR3 comprises 15 residues. The CDR3 protein is CASSSSGTGGDEQYF. CDR3 nucleotide sequence: TGTGCCAGCAGCTCCTCCGGGACAGGGGGCGACGAGCAGTACTTC.

Only one count was recorded for this clone. The rearrangement links TRBV4-1 to TRBJ2-5, with a possible D match to TRBD1 (5 bases). This CDR3 comprises 16 residues. CDR1 MGHRA and CDR2 YSYEKL come from the germline V gene. V dropped 0 bases and J dropped 0 bases, with 11 bases sitting between them. The chain's CDR3 is CASSQEGAAYQETQYF. The CDR3 DNA reads TGCGCCAGCAGCCAAGAAGGGGCCGCGTACCAAGAGACCCAGTACTTC.

This chain joins TRBV18 and TRBJ2-7, with 7 nucleotides matching TRBD1. Germline CDR1 KGHSH, CDR2 LQKENI. The CDR3 spans 15 residues. V lost 3 bases and J lost 6; bases outside the gene matches: 11. CDR3 sequence reads: CASSPFDRVGSEQYF. DNA for the CDR3: TGTGCCAGCTCACCCTTTGACAGGGTAGGATCCGAGCAGTACTTC. Combining the CDR3 with reference TRBV18 and TRBJ2-7 gives the whole variable domain NAGVMQNPRHLVRRRGQEARLRCSPMKGHSHVYWYRQLPEEGLKFMVYLQKENIIDESGMPKERFSAEFPKEGPSILRIQQVVRGDSAAYFCASSPFDRVGSEQYFGPGTRLTVT.

This chain connects TRBV28 to TRBJ2-5; 7 nucleotides agree with TRBD1. This CDR3 has 14 amino acids. V lost 8 bases and J lost 3; bases outside the gene matches: 9. The germline CDR1 and CDR2 sequences are MDHEN and SYDVKM. CDR3 coding DNA: TGTGCCAGCTCTTCCGGGACAGCAAAAGAGACCCAGTACTTC. Its translation: CASSSGTAKETQYF.

This clone is a singleton in its sample. The chain is built from TRBV7-2 and TRBJ2-7, with D maybe TRBD1 (5 bases). V lost 5 bases and J lost 0, with 14 bases in between. There are 15 residues in the CDR3. Germline V gene data show CDR1 as SGHTA and CDR2 as FQGNSA. The CDR3 loop is CASSPPLTDSYEQYF. The CDR3, as DNA: TGTGCCAGCAGCCCGCCGCTGACAGACTCCTACGAGCAGTACTTC.

On this clone itself: Other DNA sequences in the sample encode the same CDR3. The chain is built from TRBV18 and TRBJ2-2, with 13 bases that match TRBD2. Germline CDR1 reads KGHSH; CDR2 reads LQKENI. This CDR3 is 18 amino acids long. The junction had 3 bases not matched to a gene; V was cut back by 0 bases and J by 2 bases. CDR3 sequence: CASSPPRLAGGNTGELFF. For the CDR3, the DNA is TGTGCCAGCTCACCACCTAGACTAGCGGGAGGCAACACCGGGGAGCTGTTTTTT. Drawing the rest from reference TRBV18 and TRBJ2-2, the complete variable domain is NAGVMQNPRHLVRRRGQEARLRCSPMKGHSHVYWYRQLPEEGLKFMVYLQKENIIDESGMPKERFSAEFPKEGPSILRIQQVVRGDSAAYFCASSPPRLAGGNTGELFFGEGSRLTVL.